This TCR beta chain was observed in a study of control samples from healthy donors and cancer patients. Germline V gene lookup returns CDR1 MDHEN and CDR2 SYDVKM. The V end was cut by 5 bases, the J end by 0 bases, with 11 bases between. The CDR3 runs 15 residues. Measured with immunoSEQ multiplex PCR; TCRdb has only the in-frame clones, and not every one. Seen here are 100,000 to 120,000 clones, 83% observed once, and the top ten hold approximately 13%. The sample comprised blood. This TCR was recovered from a woman in her forties or fifties in good health. The chain employs TRBV28 and TRBJ1-5, with TRBD1 as a possible D gene (6 bases). This CDR3 is CASSQDRNSNQPQHF. The CDR3 DNA reads as TGTGCCAGCAGTCAGGACAGAAATAGCAATCAGCCCCAGCATTTT.